This T cell receptor beta chain was retrieved from a study of CD8 T cells in Susac syndrome (dated by TCRdb to between 2019 and 2020). With respect to the entire study: Whether CD8+ T cell activation and differentiation in Susac syndrome was antigen driven was tested using repertoire sequencing.

The paper's findings and limits, for the study overall: The number of individuals in the TCR sequencing and HLA analysis was acknowledged as relatively small.

Peripheral blood CD8+ and CD4+ T cells from healthy donors, Susac syndrome patients and multiple sclerosis patients were profiled using high-throughput TCR beta sequencing. Multiple sclerosis controls were treatment-naive patients with stable or active relapsing-remitting disease fulfilling revised McDonald criteria. Bulk CD8+ and CD4+ T cells were purified by magnetic negative isolation, whereas CD8+ TEMRA cells were enriched by FACS. Blood was drawn into EDTA tubes, processed within 24 hours, and PBMCs were isolated by density gradient centrifugation. PBMCs destined for TCR sequencing were cryopreserved in liquid nitrogen and later thawed in a 37 °C water bath. The sorted or isolated CD4+, CD8+ and CD8+ TEMRA cells reached a purity of at least 90%. The table lists this clonotype with a few counts. Its specific antigen is unknown. Base quality data are lacking; no much larger clone is found one base away.

RNA was extracted using the RNeasy kit, and roughly 0.45 to 1 ug of the RNA was reverse transcribed with random hexamers. The immunoSEQ multiplex PCR assay, covering 54 Vbeta and 13 Jbeta segments, was used to amplify TCR beta CDR3 regions. To correct PCR amplification bias, a synthetic template baseline was used for both primer optimization and computational correction. For the original study's pipeline: Reads were annotated to V, D and J genes per IMGT and analyzed with immunoSEQ Analyzer, keeping only productive sequences. To calculate clonality, Shannon entropy was normalized by log2 of the number of productive unique sequences and then subtracted from one. For each patient and control, public and private clones were evaluated among the 100 most prevalent clones. Clones were defined as Susac-specific when absent from the healthy and MS cohorts, from fewer than 1,300 published viral clones and from other ImmuneACCESS disease sequences. The public reads were quality trimmed at Q25 with fastp and then assembled into clones with MiXCR by TCRdb, keeping productive beta chains. Rows merge per CDR3 protein into single entries with the most common DNA and genes. What appears here as the V and J calls and clone size reflects TCRdb's work, not the paper's. Present in this sample are approximately 200,000 distinct CDR3 sequences, around 95% of which were seen just once. The ten largest make up approximately 0.075% of the sample.

Sequences GTSNPN (CDR1) and SVGIG (CDR2) are obtained from the germline V gene (reference sequence). From its cysteine to its phenylalanine, the CDR3 spans 13 amino acids. Left in the record is the CDR3 DNA by itself, 39 bases read in frame from the first base. V sheds 0 bases and J sheds 9 bases, leaving 14 bases between their ends. The sequence joins TRBV30 to TRBJ1-2, with a tentative D gene TRBD1 over 5 matching bases. The sample comprised CD4+ T cells from PBMCs. This receptor was identified in a human donor with multiple sclerosis. The DNA sequence is as follows: TGTGCCTGGAGTGTCCAATCTAGGGGCAGCTACACCTTC. It encodes CAWSVQSRGSYTF.